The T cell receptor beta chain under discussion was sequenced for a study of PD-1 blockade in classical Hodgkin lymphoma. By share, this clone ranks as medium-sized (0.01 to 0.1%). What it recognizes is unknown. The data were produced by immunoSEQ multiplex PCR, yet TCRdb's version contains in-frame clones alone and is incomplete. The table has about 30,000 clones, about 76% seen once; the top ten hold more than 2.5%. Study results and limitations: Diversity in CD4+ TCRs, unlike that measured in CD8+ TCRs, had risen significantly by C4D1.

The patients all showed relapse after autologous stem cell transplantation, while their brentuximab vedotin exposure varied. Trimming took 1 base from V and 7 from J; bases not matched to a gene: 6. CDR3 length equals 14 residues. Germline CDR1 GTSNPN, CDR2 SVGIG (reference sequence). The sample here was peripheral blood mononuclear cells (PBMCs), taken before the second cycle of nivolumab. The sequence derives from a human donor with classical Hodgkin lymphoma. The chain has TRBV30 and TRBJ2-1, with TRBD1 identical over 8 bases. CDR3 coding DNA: TGTGCCTGGAGTGACGGACAGGGCTTAAATGAGCAGTTCTTC. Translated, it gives CAWSDGQGLNEQFF.